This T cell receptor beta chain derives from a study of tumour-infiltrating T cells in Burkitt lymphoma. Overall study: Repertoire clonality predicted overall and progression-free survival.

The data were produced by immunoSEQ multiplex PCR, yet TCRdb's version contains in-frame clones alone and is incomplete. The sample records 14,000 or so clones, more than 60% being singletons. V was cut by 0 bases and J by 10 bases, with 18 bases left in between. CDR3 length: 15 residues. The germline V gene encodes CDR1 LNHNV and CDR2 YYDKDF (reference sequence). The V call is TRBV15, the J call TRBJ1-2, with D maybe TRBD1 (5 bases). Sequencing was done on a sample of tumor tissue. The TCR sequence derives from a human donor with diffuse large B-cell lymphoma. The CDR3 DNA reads TGTGCCACCAGCAGAGATAAAGGGGACCGATCCTTCTACACCTTC. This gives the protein CATSRDKGDRSFYTF.